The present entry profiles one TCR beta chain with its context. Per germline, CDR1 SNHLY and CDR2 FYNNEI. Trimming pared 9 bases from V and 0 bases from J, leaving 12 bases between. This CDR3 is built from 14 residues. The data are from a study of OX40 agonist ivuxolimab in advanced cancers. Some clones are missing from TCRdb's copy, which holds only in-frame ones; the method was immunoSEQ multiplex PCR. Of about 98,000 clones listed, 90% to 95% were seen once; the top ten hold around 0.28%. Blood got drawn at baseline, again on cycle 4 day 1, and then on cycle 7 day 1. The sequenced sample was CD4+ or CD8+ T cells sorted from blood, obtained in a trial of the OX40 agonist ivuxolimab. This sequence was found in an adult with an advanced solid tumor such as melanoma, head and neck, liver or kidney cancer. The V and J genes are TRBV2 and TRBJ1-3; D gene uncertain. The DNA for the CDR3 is TGTGCCAGTTCCCAAGGCAACTCTGGAAACACCATATATTTT. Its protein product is CASSQGNSGNTIYF.